These 13 T cell receptor beta chains were all obtained from the same sample, sequenced in a study of T cells in Graves' hyperthyroidism and ophthalmopathy. The TCR beta CDR3 regions underwent amplification using RNA transcripts as the source. TCR CDR3 underwent first-round RT-PCR with the HTBI primer set. Each CDR3 protein is one row after TCRdb ran MiXCR on the multiplex PCR reads. The table shows about half a million distinct CDR3 sequences, with approximately 25% occurring only once. The sequenced material came from blood. The receptor source for this set is a woman in her twenties or thirties with Graves' ophthalmopathy.

The sample holds a few counts of this clonotype. The rearrangement joins TRBV2 to TRBJ2-7, with a possible D match to TRBD2 (7 bases). Trimming took 7 bases from V and 5 from J, leaving 12 bases between them. CDR1 and CDR2 (germline): SNHLY, FYNNEI. There are 12 residues in the CDR3. The CDR3 region is CASTQGGDEQYF. CDR3 coding DNA: TGTGCCAGCACCCAAGGGGGGGACGAGCAGTACTTC.

As for this clonotype: Compared with germline, one end of the junction differs, possibly owing to a read error. The chain uses TRBV20-1 and TRBJ1-2; D is undetermined. The CDR3 length is 13 residues. Germline lookup yields CDR1 DFQATT and CDR2 SNEGSKA (reference sequence). This CDR3 is CSAKPVRNYGYTF. For the CDR3, the DNA is TGCAGTGCTAAGCCGGTCAGGAACTATGGTTACACCTTC.

Many counts were recorded for this clonotype. The rearrangement joins TRBV20-1 to TRBJ1-2, with D unresolved. Germline V lookup: CDR1 DFQATT, CDR2 SNEGSKA (reference sequence). Between the trimmed V and J ends, which lost 0 bases and 4 bases, there was a span of 6 bases. CDR3 size: 12 residues. The CDR3 protein is CSARELSYGYTF. The CDR3 nucleotides are TGCAGTGCTAGAGAGCTCTCCTATGGCTACACCTTC.

The chain combines TRBV28 with TRBJ2-5; the match to TRBD1 covers 9 bases. J gave up 5 bases and V 8 bases, and 12 bases lay outside the gene matches. There are 15 residues in the CDR3. The germline V gene has CDR1 MDHEN and CDR2 SYDVKM. CDR3 sequence (DNA): TGTGCCAGCTCCCGGGACAGGGTCTTTACGGAGACCCAGTACTTC. It translates to CASSRDRVFTETQYF.

This clonotype occurred many times. The gene calls are TRBV6-1 and TRBJ2-7; the D gene is possibly TRBD1 (6 bases). CDR1 MNHNS and CDR2 SASEGT come from the germline V gene. The CDR3 spans 14 residues. Trimming pared 3 bases from V and 5 bases from J, leaving 14 bases between. Written as DNA, the CDR3 is TGTGCCAGCAGTGACCCCCACAGGGTCCACGAGCAGTACTTC. This encodes CASSDPHRVHEQYF.

This clonotype has at least ten counts. The chain is built from TRBV6-2 or TRBV6-3 and TRBJ2-5, with D perhaps TRBD2 (7 bases). Germline V gene data show CDR1 as MNHEY and CDR2 as SVGEGT. CDR3 size: 14 residues. Trimming pared 8 bases from V and 5 bases from J, leaving 18 bases between. CDR3 DNA sequence: TGTGCCAGCCGTAAAACCGGGGGGCCGGAGACCCAGTACTTC. Translation gives CASRKTGGPETQYF.

This clonotype came up a few times. In DNA form, the CDR3 reads TGTGCCAGCAGTGCCAGAGGGGGGAACACTGAAGCTTTCTTT. It is translated as CASSARGGNTEAFF. This chain joins TRBV2 and TRBJ1-1; D possibly corresponds to TRBD1 (6 bases). The length of the CDR3 is 14 residues. Germline V gene lookup returns CDR1 SNHLY and CDR2 FYNNEI. The germline V and J ends were trimmed by 4 bases and 1 base, with 10 bases remaining between them.

This clonotype was counted at least ten times. The genes are TRBV4-1 and TRBJ2-7; no clear D. V lost 0 bases to trimming and J lost 6 bases, with 6 bases between them. CDR3 length equals 12 residues. Germline V gene lookup returns CDR1 MGHRA and CDR2 YSYEKL. CDR3 region: CASSQDTGEQYF. The CDR3 coding sequence is TGCGCCAGCAGCCAAGACACTGGCGAGCAGTACTTC.

This clonotype was counted at least ten times. V usage is TRBV6-1 and J usage is TRBJ2-7; TRBD1 aligns across 8 bases. The CDR3 sequence is 14 residues long. Trimming cost V 5 bases and J 5 bases; bases outside gene matches: 8. In germline, CDR1 is MNHNS, CDR2 SASEGT. The CDR3 DNA reads TGTGCCAGCAGTCTGGCGCGACAGGGGCACGAGCAGTACTTC. Residues: CASSLARQGHEQYF.

This chain links TRBV11-2 with TRBJ2-5, with 7 nucleotides matching TRBD2. The junction had 12 bases not matched to a gene; V was cut back by 5 bases and J by 3 bases. The CDR3 spans 16 residues. Germline values: CDR1 SGHAT, CDR2 FQNNGV. In DNA, the CDR3 is TGTGCCAGCAGCCCGAGAGTCGGGGCGGGGGAAGAGACCCAGTACTTC. Its translation: CASSPRVGAGEETQYF.

This clonotype was seen repeatedly, ten times or more. The chain recombines TRBV6-5 with TRBJ2-7, with TRBD1 as a possible D gene (5 bases). Deletions cut 2 bases from V and 6 bases from J, with 11 bases between. CDR1 and CDR2 from the germline V gene are MNHEY and SVGAGI. The CDR3 is made up of 13 amino acids. The CDR3 protein is CASSYEGAREQYF. CDR3 DNA: TGTGCCAGCAGTTACGAAGGGGCTCGCGAGCAGTACTTC.

The chain combines TRBV6-1 with TRBJ2-7, with 7 nucleotides matching TRBD2. With V trimmed by 5 bases and J by 2 bases, 15 bases remained unmatched. The CDR3 covers 17 residues. Germline CDR1 and CDR2: MNHNS and SASEGT. CDR3 sequence reads: CASSPNRGERGPYEQYF. The CDR3 DNA follows: TGTGCCAGCAGTCCAAATAGAGGGGAGCGGGGACCCTACGAGCAGTACTTC.

About this clonotype itself: The junction departs from germline at one end; a sequencing error may be responsible. The V call is TRBV30, the J call TRBJ2-7; the D gene is possibly TRBD2 (5 bases). This CDR3 has 13 amino acids. Germline lookup yields CDR1 GTSNPN and CDR2 SVGIG (reference sequence). The DNA of the CDR3 is TGTGCCTGGACCAAGGCTAGCTCCTACGATCAGTACTTC. This gives the protein CAWTKASSYDQYF.